The next 9 T cell receptor beta chains were all read from a single sample in a study of identical twins. A single record per CDR3 protein comes from TCRdb applying MiXCR to the 5' RACE reads. The sample lists some 1,600,000 distinct CDR3 sequences, about 32% occurring once. The sample consisted of cord blood. These receptors came from a newborn girl in good health.

This chain uses TRBV4-1 with TRBJ2-1; TRBD2 matches at 10 bases. The J call is doubtful: the DNA matches TRBJ2-7 better. The germline CDR1 and CDR2 sequences are MGHRA and YSYEKL. This CDR3 spans 17 amino acids. In DNA, the CDR3 is TGCGCCAGCAGCCAAGACTTGGGACTAGCGTCCTACAATGAGCAGTACTTC. It codes for CASSQDLGLASYNEQYF.

The chain couples TRBV7-9 to TRBJ1-4; TRBD1 is a possible D gene (5 bases). The CDR3 is made up of 15 amino acids. V lost 5 bases, J lost 3 bases, and 13 bases lay in between. The germline V gene has CDR1 SEHNR and CDR2 FQNEAQ (reference sequence). The DNA for the CDR3 is TGTGCCAGCAGCGTTGGGACGAAGGCTAATGAAAAACTGTTTTTT. Translating it yields CASSVGTKANEKLFF.

In the case of this clonotype: Germline and junction disagree at one end, which may indicate a read error. The V gene is TRBV5-6, the J gene TRBJ1-1; D is perhaps TRBD1 (5 bases). CDR3 length equals 15 residues. Germline CDR1 is SGHDT and CDR2 is YYEEEE. CDR3 DNA sequence: TGTGCCGGCAGCTTGCGCGTACAGGCGAACACTGAAGCTTTCTTT. Its protein product is CAGSLRVQANTEAFF. Supplemented by reference TRBV5-6 and TRBJ1-1, the full variable domain reads DAGVTQSPTHLIKTRGQQVTLRCSPKSGHDTVSWYQQALGQGPQFIFQYYEEEERQRGNFPDRFSGHQFPNYSSELNVNALLLGDSALYLCAGSLRVQANTEAFFGQGTRLTVV.

This chain uses TRBV9 with TRBJ2-5, with 14 bases matching TRBD2. The CDR3 loop spans 11 amino acids. V lost 8 bases, J lost 12 bases, and 3 bases stayed unmatched. Germline CDR1 and CDR2: SGDLS and YYNGEE. The CDR3 region is CASGGLAGEYF. CDR3 nucleotides: TGTGCCAGTGGGGGACTAGCGGGGGAGTACTTC.

The chain links TRBV2 to TRBJ2-1, with 7 nucleotides matching TRBD2. Germline values: CDR1 SNHLY, CDR2 FYNNEI. This CDR3 region has 13 residues. V shed 8 bases, J shed 5 bases, and the junction held 6 bases outside the gene matches. For the CDR3, the DNA is TGTGCCAGCGAACCTAGCGGCCACAATGAGCAGTTCTTC. Amino acids: CASEPSGHNEQFF.

This clonotype occurred once. CDR3 coding DNA: TGTGCCAGCAGTTTCTACTTAGCGCCCTCCTACAATGAGCAGTTCTTC. Its translation is CASSFYLAPSYNEQFF. This chain links TRBV28 with TRBJ2-1; D may be TRBD2 (5 bases). CDR1 is MDHEN and CDR2 is SYDVKM in the germline V gene. V was cut by 3 bases and J by 0 bases, with 12 bases left in between. The CDR3 runs 16 residues.

To note about this clonotype: An end of the junction does not agree with germline; a read error may underlie this. The V call is TRBV13, the J call TRBJ2-7; no definite D call. The CDR3 is made up of 13 amino acids. Germline loops: CDR1 PRHDT, CDR2 FYEKMQ (reference sequence). CDR3 in DNA: TGTGCCAGCAGCTTAATCCCCTCCAACGAGCAGTACTTC. This translates into CASSLIPSNEQYF.

V is TRBV5-1 and J is TRBJ2-1, with D tentatively TRBD1 (6 bases). This CDR3 region has 15 residues. Germline V lookup: CDR1 SGHRS, CDR2 YFSETQ. V was trimmed by 3 bases and J by 0 bases, leaving 10 bases between them. CDR3 bases: TGCGCCAGCAGCTCCGGACAGCTCTCCTACAATGAGCAGTTCTTC. Translation gives CASSSGQLSYNEQFF.

The chain recombines TRBV4-1 with TRBJ2-1; the match to TRBD1 covers 7 bases. From germline, CDR1 is MGHRA and CDR2 YSYEKL. This CDR3 comprises 18 residues. V lost 1 base and J lost 2; bases outside the gene matches: 11. The CDR3 sequence is CASSQALLRDSPYNEQFF. CDR3 DNA: TGCGCCAGCAGCCAAGCTCTCCTCCGGGACAGCCCCTACAATGAGCAGTTCTTC.